This T cell receptor (beta chain) was sequenced during a study of blood T cells in healthy people across ages. Broader study findings: There was no known CMV status for donors, so expanded clonotype changes were possibly confounded.

The germline CDR1 and CDR2 sequences are LGHNA and YSLEER. This CDR3 contains 13 residues. Primers used in a second PCR of roughly 6 to 11 cycles were a sample-barcoded 5' primer and a J-beta primer mix. MiXCR, run by TCRdb on the 5' RACE reads, gives a single entry per CDR3 protein. The profile shows hundreds of thousands of distinct CDR3 sequences, over 20% of them singletons. As regards this clonotype: Its antigen is undetermined.

The specimen was blood. The gene calls are TRBV4-3 and TRBJ2-1, with 7 bases identical to TRBD2. The J call is in doubt because the DNA end fits TRBJ2-5 better. The TCR sequence derives from a man in his 70s in good health. The chain's CDR3 is CASSQAGGMTQYF. The DNA for the CDR3 is TGCGCCAGCAGCCAAGCGGGAGGTATGACCCAGTACTTC.